Following are 3 T cell receptor beta chains from one sample sequenced in a study of blood T cells in healthy people across ages. Primers used in a second PCR of roughly 6 to 12 cycles were a sample-barcoded 5' primer and a J-beta primer mix. MiXCR, run by TCRdb on the 5' RACE reads, gives a single entry per CDR3 protein. The sample lists around 990,000 distinct CDR3 sequences, 25% occurring once. This sample also belongs to another study, concerning T cells of mothers and their children.

Sequenced: blood. The receptor set was obtained from a girl aged 2 to 9 in good health.

There are a few counts of this clonotype. The rearrangement joins TRBV24-1 to TRBJ1-1; D perhaps matches TRBD1 (6 bases). This CDR3 is built from 17 residues. Between the trimmed V and J ends, which lost 2 bases and 2 bases, there was a span of 17 bases. Germline V gene lookup returns CDR1 KGHDR and CDR2 SFDVKD. CDR3 DNA: TGTGCCACCAGTGATTCTCGGGGGGACATATTAAACACTGAAGCTTTCTTT. Translated, it gives CATSDSRGDILNTEAFF.

This chain links TRBV7-3 with TRBJ1-5, with D unresolved. Trimming removed 5 bases at V and 7 bases at J, with 18 bases between. Germline V gene data show CDR1 as SGHTA and CDR2 as FQGTGA. The CDR3 covers 15 residues. CDR3 coding DNA: TGTGCCAGCAGCCGTAAGTTTTATACGGGGCAGCCCCAGCATTTT. This codes for CASSRKFYTGQPQHF.

V usage is TRBV5-1 and J usage is TRBJ2-2, with D possibly being TRBD1 (5 bases). The length of the CDR3 is 15 residues. V lost 0 bases and J 5 bases, leaving 11 bases between the germline ends. Germline V gene sequence: CDR1 SGHRS, CDR2 YFSETQ. CDR3 nucleotide sequence: TGCGCCAGCAGCTTGGAAGGGAAGGGGACCGGGGAGCTGTTTTTT. Its translation is CASSLEGKGTGELFF.